This T cell receptor (beta chain) came from a study of blood T cell repertoires in COVID-19. Sequencing used immunoSEQ multiplex PCR; TCRdb keeps in-frame clones, though not all of them. The sample records under 300,000 clones, more than 70% being singletons. Germline CDR1 is KGHSH and CDR2 is LQKENI. The length of the CDR3 is 17 residues. Deletions cut 0 bases from V and 0 bases from J, with 12 bases between. The sequencing input was peripheral blood. The clonotype was recovered from a man aged 80 or over with acute or convalescent COVID-19. The chain employs TRBV18 and TRBJ1-3; tentative D call: TRBD1 (5 bases). CDR3 nucleotide sequence: TGTGCCAGCTCACCACCGGGAGGGGCGATCTCTGGAAACACCATATATTTT. Its protein is CASSPPGGAISGNTIYF.